These T cell receptor beta chains were read from a single sample in a study of T cell repertoires in cytomegalovirus infection. Via MiXCR, TCRdb re-called the reads, giving one row per CDR3 protein. This sample yields roughly 990,000 distinct CDR3 sequences, of which 30% to 40% are seen a single time; about 14% belongs to the top ten. Their recognized antigens are unknown. The starting material was cultured CD8+ T cells from PBMCs, obtained from culture after CMV antigen stimulation. The receptors were sampled from a human donor in good health (CMV status not recorded). Some clones in this sample may be carry-over from other donors' samples. The CDR3 runs from the conserved cysteine through the conserved F or W. D genes are given only for firm matches. Size is stated for part of the rows, as once, few or many counts, or as a class when the clone is expanded.

d_call	v_call	j_call	clone_size	cdr3_nt	cdr3_aa
NA	TRBV5-5	TRBJ1-6	NA	TGTGCCAGCAGCTTGGGGGACTTGGGCCCAGGATTGGCACCCCTCCACTTT	CASSLGDLGPGLAPLHF
NA	TRBV7-2	TRBJ1-3	few	TGTGCCAGCAGCTTAGCTGGGAAGGGAAACACCATATATTTT	CASSLAGKGNTIYF
TRBD1	TRBV7-9	TRBJ2-1	NA	TGTGCCAGCAGCTCACAGAGGGGACAGGGCTACAATGAGCAGTTCTTC	CASSSQRGQGYNEQFF
NA	TRBV6-2/TRBV6-3	TRBJ1-1	NA	TGTGCCAGCAGTTACTCGAGACCTTATGAAAACACTGAAGCTTTCTTT	CASSYSRPYENTEAFF
NA	TRBV12-3/TRBV12-4	TRBJ2-2	NA	TGTGCCAGCAGCCCAGGGACCCTGGACACCGGGGAGCTGTTTTTT	CASSPGTLDTGELFF
TRBD1	TRBV10-3	TRBJ1-1	NA	TGTGCCGCCCAGGGGGACAAGGCCACTGAAGCTTTCTTT	CAAQGDKATEAFF
TRBD1	TRBV6-1	TRBJ1-1	NA	TGTGCCAGCAGTACCGACAGGGGCGCTACCCTAAGCACTGAAGCTTTCTTT	CASSTDRGATLSTEAFF
NA	TRBV6-6	TRBJ2-6	once	TGTGCCAACAGCCTCGACAGGTACTACAACCTAGGCTCTGGGGCCAACGTCCTGACTTTC	CANSLDRYYNLGSGANVLTF
NA	TRBV6-1	TRBJ2-3	few	TGTGCCAGCAGCAGGACAAGATACACCACAGATACGCAGTATTTT	CASSRTRYTTDTQYF
TRBD1	TRBV2	TRBJ2-1	NA	TGTGCCACACTGGGACAGGGGGTTTCCTACAATGAGCAGTTCTTC	CATLGQGVSYNEQFF
NA	TRBV20-1	TRBJ1-5	NA	TGCAGTGCTAGAGAAAAGGGAGGGCGCAATCAGCCCCAGCATTTT	CSAREKGGRNQPQHF
NA	TRBV7-8	TRBJ1-2	NA	TGTGCCAGCAGCTCCTCTTTTGGGTCTTATGGCTACACCTTC	CASSSSFGSYGYTF
NA	TRBV2	TRBJ2-5	NA	TGTGCCAGCAGTGAAGCGCTTTCTCAAGGGGTCAGGGGATGGGAGACCCAGTACTTC	CASSEALSQGVRGWETQYF
TRBD1	TRBV7-9	TRBJ1-1	NA	TGTGCCAGCAGCGGACAGGGAGGCACTGAAGCTTTCTTT	CASSGQGGTEAFF
TRBD1	TRBV6-2/TRBV6-3	TRBJ2-1	few	TGTGCCAGCAGCTACCCAAGCCCGGGACAGGGGCGGTACAATGAGCAGTTCTTC	CASSYPSPGQGRYNEQFF
TRBD1	TRBV6-2/TRBV6-3	TRBJ1-5	NA	TGTGCCAGCAGATTAGGGACAGTTAATCAGCCCCAGCATTTT	CASRLGTVNQPQHF
TRBD2	TRBV27	TRBJ2-2	NA	TGTGCCAGCAGTTTATCGGCGGGGGGGCTAACCGGGGAGCTGTTTTTT	CASSLSAGGLTGELFF
NA	TRBV27	TRBJ2-7	NA	TGTGCCAGCAGTTTGGGCGGGGACAGCGGCTACGAGCAGTACTTC	CASSLGGDSGYEQYF
TRBD1	TRBV7-8	TRBJ2-7	NA	TGTGCCAGCAGCCCCAGGACAGGCCCCTCCTACGAGCAGTACTTC	CASSPRTGPSYEQYF
NA	TRBV27	TRBJ2-2	NA	TGTGCCAGCTTCGGGGGAGCGGGCACCGGGGAGCTGTTTTTT	CASFGGAGTGELFF
NA	TRBV11-1	TRBJ1-1	few	TGTGCCAGCAGCTTACCCCGGATGTCGAACACTGAAGCTTTCTTT	CASSLPRMSNTEAFF
NA	TRBV7-9	TRBJ1-2	NA	TGTGCCAGCAGCTTCTCCGGATTAGAGGGCTACACCTTC	CASSFSGLEGYTF
NA	TRBV27	TRBJ2-1	NA	TGTGCCGTCCGTAGTTTCTCCTACAATGAGCAGTTCTTC	CAVRSFSYNEQFF
NA	TRBV6-2/TRBV6-3	TRBJ1-6	few	TGTGCCAGCAGTTACGGCAGCAGTTCACCCCTCCACTTT	CASSYGSSSPLHF
TRBD1	TRBV20-1	TRBJ2-5	NA	TGCAGTGCTAGGGGGACAGGTACTGTCCAAGAGACCCAGTACTTC	CSARGTGTVQETQYF
NA	TRBV28	TRBJ1-2	few	TGTGCCAGCAGTCTCCGGACGGGCGGGCCCGGTGGCTACACCTTC	CASSLRTGGPGGYTF
NA	TRBV6-5	TRBJ2-3	few	TGTGCCAGCAGTATGCCAACAGGGTTCCCTAATAGCACAGATACGCAGTATTTT	CASSMPTGFPNSTDTQYF
NA	TRBV6-5	TRBJ2-1	few	TGTGCCAGCAGTCGATCATTGAGCTCCTACAATGAGCAGTTCTTC	CASSRSLSSYNEQFF
NA	TRBV6-5	TRBJ1-2	NA	TGTGCCAGCAGTTACTCGTCCAGGTCCGGCGGCTACACCTTC	CASSYSSRSGGYTF
TRBD2	TRBV20-1	TRBJ2-5	few	TGCAGTGCTAGAGATCGACCAGCGGGGGTGGCGACCCAGTACTTC	CSARDRPAGVATQYF
TRBD2	TRBV9	TRBJ2-1	NA	TGTGTCAGCAGCATTAGCGGGGGTGACTACAATGAGCAGTTCTTC	CVSSISGGDYNEQFF
NA	TRBV19	TRBJ2-7	few	TGTGCCAGTAGTATAGATCTGGTAAGGTCCTACGAGCAGTACTTC	CASSIDLVRSYEQYF
NA	TRBV7-4	TRBJ1-5	NA	TGTGCCAGCAGCTTACCGCCTCAGCCCCAGCATTTT	CASSLPPQPQHF
TRBD1	TRBV6-1	TRBJ1-5	NA	TGTGCCAGCAGTGAATCTTGGTCCCGGACAGGGGGCCCTTTAAATCAGCCCCAGCATTTT	CASSESWSRTGGPLNQPQHF
NA	TRBV10-1	TRBJ2-3	NA	TGCGCCAGCAGTGATTCTAGCCCACTTGATACGCAGTATTTT	CASSDSSPLDTQYF
NA	TRBV3-1	TRBJ2-3	NA	TGTGCCAGCAGCCACAAGAACTACCATACAGATACGCAGTATTTT	CASSHKNYHTDTQYF
NA	TRBV6-2/TRBV6-3	TRBJ2-6	NA	TGTGCCAGCAGGCAACAGGGAGCAATTCTCTCTGGGGCCAACGTCCTGACTTTC	CASRQQGAILSGANVLTF
NA	TRBV6-5	TRBJ1-6	NA	TGTGCCAGCAGCACCGGGGACATCCCGACCCGAGATTCACCCCTCCACTTT	CASSTGDIPTRDSPLHF
TRBD2	TRBV6-2/TRBV6-3	TRBJ2-3	NA	TGTGCCAGCACCATCGGACTAGCGGGGACTAGCACAGATACGCAGTATTTT	CASTIGLAGTSTDTQYF
NA	TRBV19	TRBJ2-3	NA	TGTGCCAGTAGTATCAGGGGCAGGAGCACAGATACGCAGTATTTT	CASSIRGRSTDTQYF
NA	TRBV6-1	TRBJ1-1	NA	TGTGCCAGCAGGCCACAACGGAACACTGAAGCTTTCTTT	CASRPQRNTEAFF
NA	TRBV6-8	TRBJ2-7	NA	TGTGCCAGCAGTTACGGGGGCGACGGGTACGAGCAGTACTTC	CASSYGGDGYEQYF
NA	TRBV20-1	TRBJ2-1	NA	TGCAGTGCTAGAGAAGTCAATGAGCAGTTCTTC	CSAREVNEQFF
TRBD1	TRBV7-9	TRBJ2-7	few	TGTGCCAGCAGCACCCGGACAGGGGGCCACGAGCAGTACTTC	CASSTRTGGHEQYF